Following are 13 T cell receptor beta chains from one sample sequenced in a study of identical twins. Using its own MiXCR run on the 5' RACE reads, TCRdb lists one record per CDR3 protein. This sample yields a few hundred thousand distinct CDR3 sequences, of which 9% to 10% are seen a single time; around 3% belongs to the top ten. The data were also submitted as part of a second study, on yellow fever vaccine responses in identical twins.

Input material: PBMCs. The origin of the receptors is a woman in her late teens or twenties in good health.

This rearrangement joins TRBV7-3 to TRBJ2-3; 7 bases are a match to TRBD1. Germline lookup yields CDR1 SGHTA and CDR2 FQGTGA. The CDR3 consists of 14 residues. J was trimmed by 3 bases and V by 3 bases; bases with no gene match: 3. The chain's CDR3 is CASSLRGQTDTQYF. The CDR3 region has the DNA TGTGCCAGCAGCTTGAGGGGGCAAACAGATACGCAGTATTTT.

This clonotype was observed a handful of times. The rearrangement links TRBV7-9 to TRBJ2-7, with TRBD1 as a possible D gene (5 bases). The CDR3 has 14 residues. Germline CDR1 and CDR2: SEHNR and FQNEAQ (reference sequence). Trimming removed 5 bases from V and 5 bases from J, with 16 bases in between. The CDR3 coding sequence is TGTGCCAGCAGCAACCTGGGCAGGGTCGACGAGCAGTACTTC. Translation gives CASSNLGRVDEQYF.

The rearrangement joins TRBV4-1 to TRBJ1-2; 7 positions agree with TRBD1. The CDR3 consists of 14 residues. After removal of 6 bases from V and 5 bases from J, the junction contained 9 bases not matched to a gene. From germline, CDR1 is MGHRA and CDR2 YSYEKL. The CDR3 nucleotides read TGCGCCAGCAGGCTCCCAGGGGGGCAGTATGGCTACACCTTC. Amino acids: CASRLPGGQYGYTF.

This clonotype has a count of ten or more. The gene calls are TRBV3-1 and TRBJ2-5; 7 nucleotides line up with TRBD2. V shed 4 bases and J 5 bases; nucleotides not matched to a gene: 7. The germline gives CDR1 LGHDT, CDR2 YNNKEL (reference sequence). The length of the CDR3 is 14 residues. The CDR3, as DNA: TGTGCCAGCAGCCCCCAACTAGCGTGGGAGACCCAGTACTTC. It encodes CASSPQLAWETQYF.

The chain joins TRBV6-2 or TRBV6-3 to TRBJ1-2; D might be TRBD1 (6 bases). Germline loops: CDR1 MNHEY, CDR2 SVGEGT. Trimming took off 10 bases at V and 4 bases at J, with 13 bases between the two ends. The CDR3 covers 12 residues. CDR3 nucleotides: TGTGCCACCTCTGGACAGCCCTATGGCTACACCTTC. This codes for CATSGQPYGYTF.

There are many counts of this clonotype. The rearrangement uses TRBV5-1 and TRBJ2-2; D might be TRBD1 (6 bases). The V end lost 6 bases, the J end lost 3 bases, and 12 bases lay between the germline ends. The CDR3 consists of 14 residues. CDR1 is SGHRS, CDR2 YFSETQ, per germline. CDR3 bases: TGCGCCAGCACGTCCCAGGGGTACACCGGGGAGCTGTTTTTT. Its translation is CASTSQGYTGELFF.

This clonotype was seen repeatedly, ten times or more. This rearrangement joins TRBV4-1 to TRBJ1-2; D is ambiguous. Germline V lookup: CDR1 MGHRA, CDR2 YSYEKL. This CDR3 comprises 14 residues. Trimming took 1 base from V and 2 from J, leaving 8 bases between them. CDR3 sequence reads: CASSQVRANYGYTF. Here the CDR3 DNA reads TGCGCCAGCAGCCAAGTAAGGGCGAACTATGGCTACACCTTC.

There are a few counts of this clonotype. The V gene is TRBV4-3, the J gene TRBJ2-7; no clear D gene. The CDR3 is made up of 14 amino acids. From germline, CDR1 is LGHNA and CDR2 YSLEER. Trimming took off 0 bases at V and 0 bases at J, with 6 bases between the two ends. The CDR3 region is CASSQDLYSYEQYF. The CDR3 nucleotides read TGCGCCAGCAGCCAAGACTTGTACTCCTACGAGCAGTACTTC.

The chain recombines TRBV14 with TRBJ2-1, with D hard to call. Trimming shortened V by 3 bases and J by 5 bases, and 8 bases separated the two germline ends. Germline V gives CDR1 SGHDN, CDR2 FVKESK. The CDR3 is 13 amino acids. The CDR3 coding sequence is TGTGCCAGCAGCCATGAAGGAAACAATGAGCAGTTCTTC. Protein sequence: CASSHEGNNEQFF.

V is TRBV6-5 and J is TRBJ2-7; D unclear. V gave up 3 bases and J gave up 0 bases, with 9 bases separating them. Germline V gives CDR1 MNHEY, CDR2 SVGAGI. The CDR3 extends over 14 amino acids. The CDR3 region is CASSYRQDSYEQYF. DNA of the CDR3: TGTGCCAGCAGTTATCGGCAGGACTCCTACGAGCAGTACTTC.

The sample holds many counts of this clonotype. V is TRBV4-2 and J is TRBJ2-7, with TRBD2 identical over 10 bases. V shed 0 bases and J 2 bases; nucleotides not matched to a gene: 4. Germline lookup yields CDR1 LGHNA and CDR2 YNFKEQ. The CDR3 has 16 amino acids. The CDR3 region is CASSQDRTSGTYEQYF. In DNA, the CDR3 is TGTGCCAGCAGCCAAGATCGGACTAGCGGAACCTACGAGCAGTACTTC.

This chain's CDR3 is CASSLDGRERETQYF. The CDR3, as DNA: TGTGCCAGCAGCTTAGATGGGAGGGAGAGAGAGACCCAGTACTTC. V gene TRBV7-2 combines with J gene TRBJ2-5; 7 bases agree with TRBD2. The ends lost 1 base at V and 4 bases at J; junction bases unmatched: 6. Germline V lookup: CDR1 SGHTA, CDR2 FQGNSA. The CDR3 has 15 amino acids.

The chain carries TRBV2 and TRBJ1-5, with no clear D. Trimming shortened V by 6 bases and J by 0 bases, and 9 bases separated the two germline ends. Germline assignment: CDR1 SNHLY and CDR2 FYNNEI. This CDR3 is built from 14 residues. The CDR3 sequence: CASSELNSNQPQHF. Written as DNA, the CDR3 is TGTGCCAGCAGCGAACTGAATAGCAATCAGCCCCAGCATTTT.